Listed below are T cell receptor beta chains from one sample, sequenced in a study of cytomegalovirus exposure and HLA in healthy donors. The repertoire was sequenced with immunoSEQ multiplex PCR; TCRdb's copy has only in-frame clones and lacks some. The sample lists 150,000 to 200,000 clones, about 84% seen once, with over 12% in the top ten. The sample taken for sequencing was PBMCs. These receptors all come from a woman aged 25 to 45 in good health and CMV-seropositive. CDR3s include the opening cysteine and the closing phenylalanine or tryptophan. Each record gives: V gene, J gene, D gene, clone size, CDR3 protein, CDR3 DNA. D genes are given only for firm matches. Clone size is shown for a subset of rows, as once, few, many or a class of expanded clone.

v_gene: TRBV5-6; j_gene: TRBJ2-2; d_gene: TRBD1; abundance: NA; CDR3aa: CASSLRTGYDPGELFF; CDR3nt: TGTGCCAGCAGCTTGCGGACAGGGTATGATCCCGGGGAGCTGTTTTTT
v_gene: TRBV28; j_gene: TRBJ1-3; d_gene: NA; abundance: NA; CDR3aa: CASSLGGEGNTIYF; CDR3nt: TGTGCCAGCAGTTTGGGAGGGGAAGGAAACACCATATATTTT
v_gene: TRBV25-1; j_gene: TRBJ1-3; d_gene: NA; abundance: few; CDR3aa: CASSEYAGNTIYF; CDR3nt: TGTGCCAGCAGTGAATACGCGGGAAACACCATATATTTT
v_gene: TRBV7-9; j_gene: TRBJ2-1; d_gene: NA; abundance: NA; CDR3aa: CAGGLTTYNEQFF; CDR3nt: TGTGCAGGAGGGCTAACCACCTACAATGAGCAGTTCTTC
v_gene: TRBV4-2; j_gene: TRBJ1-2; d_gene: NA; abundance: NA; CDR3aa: CASSQEQGSGYTF; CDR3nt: TGTGCCAGCAGCCAAGAACAGGGTTCTGGCTACACCTTC
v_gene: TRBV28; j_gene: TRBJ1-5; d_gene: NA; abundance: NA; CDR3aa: CASSGGGSNQPQHF; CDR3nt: TGTGCCAGCAGTGGCGGGGGTAGCAATCAGCCCCAGCATTTT
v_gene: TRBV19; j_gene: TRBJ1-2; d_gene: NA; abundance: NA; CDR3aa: CASSPGGAPQDDGYTF; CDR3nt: TGTGCCAGTAGTCCCGGGGGAGCCCCCCAAGATGATGGCTACACCTTC
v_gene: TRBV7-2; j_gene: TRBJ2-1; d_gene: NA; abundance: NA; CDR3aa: CASSFGRANEQFF; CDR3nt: TGTGCCAGCAGCTTTGGGCGGGCCAATGAGCAGTTCTTC
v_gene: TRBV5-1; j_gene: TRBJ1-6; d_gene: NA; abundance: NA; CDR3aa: CASREDWNYNSPLHF; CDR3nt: TGCGCCAGCAGGGAGGACTGGAACTATAATTCACCCCTCCACTTT
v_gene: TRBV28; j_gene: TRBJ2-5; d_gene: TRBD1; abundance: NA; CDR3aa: CASNKGTGHSETQYF; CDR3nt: TGTGCCAGCAATAAAGGGACAGGGCACTCAGAGACCCAGTACTTC
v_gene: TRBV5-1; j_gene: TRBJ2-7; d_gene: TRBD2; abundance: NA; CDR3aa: CASSPGGGYEQYF; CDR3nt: TGCGCCAGCAGCCCGGGAGGGGGCTACGAGCAGTACTTC
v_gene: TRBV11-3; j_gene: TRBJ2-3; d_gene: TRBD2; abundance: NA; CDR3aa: CASSPGLAGSTDTQYF; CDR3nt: TGTGCCAGCAGCCCGGGACTAGCGGGGAGCACAGATACGCAGTATTTT
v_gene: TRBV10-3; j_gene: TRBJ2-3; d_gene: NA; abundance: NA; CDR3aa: CAISGRDSSGSDTQYF; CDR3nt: TGTGCCATCAGTGGAAGGGACTCCTCGGGGTCGGATACGCAGTATTTT